One and the same sample provided the 4 T cell receptor beta chains below, sequenced in a study of T-cell reconstitution after alpha-beta-depleted transplantation in children. Preparing the TCRbeta library involved the use of unique molecular identifiers. One entry per CDR3 protein, called by TCRdb with MiXCR from the PCR reads. The sample gives approximately 98,000 distinct CDR3 sequences, 6.4% of which show up once; around 23% is in the top ten. Sample: PBMCs, mostly from graft donor cells, taken 360 days after TCRalphabeta/CD19-depleted stem cell transplant. All receptors derive from a male patient aged 2-9 years who had a stem cell transplant for acute lymphoblastic leukemia, so the T cells may come from the graft donor.

This clonotype was picked up many times. The V and J genes are TRBV7-9 and TRBJ2-7; tentatively, D is TRBD1 or TRBD2 (5 bases each). There are 12 residues in the CDR3. Germline CDR1 reads SEHNR; CDR2 reads FQNEAQ (reference sequence). Trimming removed 4 bases from V and 5 bases from J, with 9 bases in between. The CDR3: CASSWGRDEQYF. The CDR3 DNA reads TGTGCCAGCAGCTGGGGACGGGACGAGCAGTACTTC.

This clonotype occurred many times. The genes are TRBV10-3 and TRBJ2-3; D possibly uses TRBD1 or TRBD2 (6 bases each). Deletions cut 5 bases from V and 3 bases from J, with 15 bases between. The length of the CDR3 is 15 residues. CDR1 is ENHRY, CDR2 SYGVKD, per germline. CDR3 in DNA: TGTGCCATCAGTCGGACGGGGGCCGTAACAGATACGCAGTATTTT. It codes for CAISRTGAVTDTQYF.

This clonotype was counted many times. V gene TRBV29-1 combines with J gene TRBJ2-5; 10 bases map to TRBD2. Germline CDR1 is SQVTM and CDR2 is ANQGSEA. The junction had 6 bases not matched to a gene; V was cut back by 6 bases and J by 5 bases. The CDR3 totals 13 residues. The CDR3 spells CSVPGLAWETQYF. The CDR3 DNA reads as TGCAGCGTGCCGGGACTAGCGTGGGAGACCCAGTACTTC.

On this clonotype itself: Possible read error: a much larger clone is one base away. CDR3 in amino acids: CAGSMPRQEQYF. The CDR3 DNA sequence: TGTGCCGGTAGTATGCCGCGTCAGGAGCAGTACTTC. The chain employs TRBV19 and TRBJ2-7; no definite D call. Germline CDR1 is LNHDA and CDR2 is SQIVND (reference sequence). CDR3 size: 12 residues.